The clone carrying this T cell receptor beta chain has more than one count but fewer than ten. Then a second PCR, running about 6 to 11 cycles, was carried out with a sample-barcoded 5' primer and a J-beta primer mix. TCRdb independently ran MiXCR on the 5' RACE reads; one entry per CDR3 protein. The sample holds 450,000 to 600,000 distinct CDR3 sequences; about 27% are singletons and the top ten take roughly 3.5%. The data are from a study of blood T cells in healthy people across ages. The CDR3 runs 14 residues. Trimming cost V 4 bases and J 7 bases; bases outside gene matches: 5. Germline V gene sequence: CDR1 KGHDR, CDR2 SFDVKD. These data also featured in a second study, about T cells of mothers and their children. That study adds: A few healthy Caucasian mothers, along with their six children, were the donors. Second-PCR primer M1S introduced sample barcodes and 2-4 random nucleotides.

This TCR came from a boy aged 2-9 years in good health. Sample: blood. This rearrangement joins TRBV24-1 to TRBJ2-4; 8 nucleotides agree with TRBD1. CDR3 sequence reads: CATSEGQGSNIQYF. For the CDR3, the DNA is TGTGCCACCAGTGAAGGACAGGGCAGTAACATTCAGTACTTC.